This T cell receptor beta chain was observed in a study of cytomegalovirus exposure and HLA in healthy donors. PCR employed 60 Vbeta and 13 Jbeta primers. Assay: immunoSEQ multiplex PCR; the TCRdb copy retains only in-frame clones and omits some. The sample lists under 200,000 clones; 79% were seen once. On this clone itself: Antigen unknown.

Notes on the study in general: Specificity for CMV antigens was confirmed in vitro for three of the CMV-associated chains.

The donors were healthy bone marrow donors. Donors showed nominal health when sampled, although they likely had unrecorded immune exposures. CDR1 is SGDLS and CDR2 is YYNGEE in the germline V gene. The V and J ends lost 2 bases and 8 bases, in that order; junction bases with no gene match: 3. The CDR3 runs 14 residues. Sequencing used PBMCs. This receptor was obtained from a woman aged 40 to 49 in good health and CMV-seronegative. V gene TRBV9 combines with J gene TRBJ1-4; 10 bases are shared with TRBD1. This CDR3 reads CASSVGQGGEKLFF. The CDR3 coding sequence is TGTGCCAGCAGCGTTGGACAGGGGGGAGAAAAACTGTTTTTT. The variable domain in full, completed from reference TRBV9 and TRBJ1-4, reads DSGVTQTPKHLITATGQRVTLRCSPRSGDLSVYWYQQSLDQGLQFLIQYYNGEERAKGNILERFSAQQFPDLHSELNLSSLELGDSALYFCASSVGQGGEKLFFGSGTQLSVL.